What follows are 26 T cell receptor beta chains derived from one specimen sequenced in a study of human T cells and chemical hapten exposure. TCRdb re-called the RACE reads through MiXCR, storing one row per CDR3 protein. The table shows tens of thousands of distinct CDR3 sequences, with around 4% occurring only once. Regarding time point: healthy volunteer bleed at 2 weeks. Unfractionated whole blood was the source of the extracted total RNA. The sequenced material came from whole blood. The receptors were gathered from a female donor in good health. Some clones in this sample may be carry-over from other donors' samples.

This clonotype was counted only a few times. The chain recombines TRBV14 with TRBJ1-2; no clear D gene. Germline V gene sequence: CDR1 SGHDN, CDR2 FVKESK. The CDR3 has 13 amino acids. With 0 bases removed from V and 12 bases from J, the gap between germline ends came to 14 bases. The CDR3 here is CASSQDYRSFHTF. The CDR3 region has the DNA TGTGCCAGCAGCCAAGATTATCGGTCGTTCCACACCTTC.

Only a few counts were recorded for this clonotype. The genes are TRBV6-2 or TRBV6-3 and TRBJ2-1, with 10 positions matching TRBD2. J gave up 9 bases and V 5 bases, and 4 bases lay outside the gene matches. There are 13 residues in the CDR3. Germline V gene data show CDR1 as MNHEY and CDR2 as SVGEGT. In DNA, the CDR3 is TGTGCCAGCAGTAGCGGGGGGGCACGTGAGCAGTTCTTC. It codes for CASSSGGAREQFF.

This clonotype was seen ten or more times. The chain couples TRBV5-4 to TRBJ1-1; D ambiguous. Trimming cost V 3 bases and J 1 base, with 10 bases left between them. Looked up from germline, CDR1 is SGHNT and CDR2 is YYREEE (reference sequence). This CDR3 is 14 amino acids long. CDR3 sequence (DNA): TGTGCCAGCAGCTCGCCGTCCCCGAACACTGAAGCTTTCTTT. Protein sequence: CASSSPSPNTEAFF.

This clonotype was recorded at least ten times. The rearrangement joins TRBV5-1 to TRBJ2-1; no reliable D call. The V gene's germline CDR1 is SGHRS and CDR2 YFSETQ. This CDR3 spans 17 amino acids. V lost 0 bases and J lost 0, with 13 bases in between. Here the CDR3 reads CASSLGMARSSYNEQFF. Written as DNA, the CDR3 is TGCGCCAGCAGCTTGGGTATGGCGCGAAGCTCCTACAATGAGCAGTTCTTC.

This clonotype was counted ten times or more. The gene calls are TRBV4-2 and TRBJ1-4, with D unresolved. The length of the CDR3 is 17 residues. Germline V gene sequence: CDR1 LGHNA, CDR2 YNFKEQ. The V and J ends lost 0 bases and 0 bases respectively, with 11 bases between them. The CDR3 here is CASSQDNYRATNEKLFF. The CDR3 DNA reads as TGTGCCAGCAGCCAAGATAATTATAGAGCAACTAATGAAAAACTGTTTTTT.

This clonotype was picked up many times. The rearrangement links TRBV27 to TRBJ1-2; maybe TRBD1 (5 bases). The V end was cut by 3 bases, the J end by 5 bases, with 10 bases between. This CDR3 has 13 residues. Germline lookup yields CDR1 MNHEY and CDR2 SMNVEV (reference sequence). The CDR3 is CASSFGRAYGYTF. CDR3 DNA: TGTGCCAGCAGTTTCGGCAGGGCTTATGGCTACACCTTC.

This clonotype was counted ten times or more. The chain carries TRBV5-6 and TRBJ1-5; TRBD1 agrees at 8 bases. The V gene's germline CDR1 is SGHDT and CDR2 YYEEEE. V shed 0 bases and J 2 bases; nucleotides not matched to a gene: 1. This CDR3 comprises 15 residues. The DNA for the CDR3 is TGTGCCAGCAGCTTGGGACAGGGGCGCAATCAGCCCCAGCATTTT. Protein product: CASSLGQGRNQPQHF.

This clonotype was found many times. The rearrangement joins TRBV20-1 to TRBJ2-3; D assignment may be TRBD1 or TRBD2 (6 bases each). The CDR3 covers 16 residues. Trimming left V 5 bases short and J 3 bases short, with 21 bases between. Germline V gene lookup returns CDR1 DFQATT and CDR2 SNEGSKA (reference sequence). CDR3 coding DNA: TGCAGTGCTCCTAGGGACACCCGCCGGGGGACAGATACGCAGTATTTT. Its protein is CSAPRDTRRGTDTQYF.

In its sample, this clonotype was seen many times. The chain uses TRBV29-1 and TRBJ2-5, with D unclear. The CDR3 has 13 residues. Trimming stripped 4 bases from V and 2 bases from J, with 11 bases between. In germline, CDR1 is SQVTM, CDR2 ANQGSEA. DNA of the CDR3: TGCAGCGTTGCGAGACACCCACAAGAGACCCAGTACTTC. This encodes CSVARHPQETQYF.

This clonotype was seen repeatedly, ten times or more. J is TRBJ2-1 and V is TRBV3-1; maybe TRBD1 (5 bases). The V gene lost 3 bases and the J gene lost 0 bases, with 30 bases spanning the gap. There are 22 residues in the CDR3. Germline CDR1 LGHDT, CDR2 YNNKEL (reference sequence). This CDR3 is CASSHPSSVDSDTYNSYNEQFF. The CDR3 bases are TGTGCCAGCAGCCACCCCTCCTCAGTTGACAGTGATACTTATAACTCCTACAATGAGCAGTTCTTC.

This clonotype was detected a few times. The V and J genes are TRBV7-3 and TRBJ2-7; 9 bases align to TRBD2. V was clipped by 2 bases and J by 3 bases; unmatched bases: 5. The CDR3 length is 15 residues. The germline V gene encodes CDR1 SGHTA and CDR2 FQGTGA. The chain's CDR3 is CASSLLSGGLYEQYF. In nucleotides, the CDR3 is TGTGCCAGCAGCTTACTTAGCGGGGGCCTCTACGAGCAGTACTTC.

J is TRBJ2-7 and V is TRBV24-1, with a possible D match to TRBD2 (5 bases). The CDR3 sequence is 13 residues long. V dropped 0 bases and J dropped 6 bases, with 8 bases sitting between them. The germline V gene encodes CDR1 KGHDR and CDR2 SFDVKD. The CDR3 coding sequence is TGTGCCACCAGTGATTTGGGAGGCGGCGAGCAGTACTTC. Protein sequence: CATSDLGGGEQYF.

In its sample, this clonotype was seen many times. This chain links TRBV27 with TRBJ1-1, with TRBD1 matching 8 bases. The V and J ends lost 4 bases and 5 bases, in that order; junction bases with no gene match: 6. CDR3 length equals 14 residues. Germline-derived CDR1 and CDR2 are MNHEY and SMNVEV (reference sequence). CDR3 DNA sequence: TGTGCCAGCAGTTCCGGACAGGGACCAACTGAAGCTTTCTTT. Protein sequence: CASSSGQGPTEAFF.

The chain uses TRBV28 and TRBJ2-5, with 15 nucleotides matching TRBD2. This CDR3 contains 17 residues. V lost 5 bases and J lost 5; bases outside the gene matches: 9. CDR1 is MDHEN and CDR2 is SYDVKM in the germline V gene. The CDR3 sequence is CASSPWTSGGAAETQYF. CDR3 DNA sequence: TGTGCCAGCAGTCCTTGGACTAGCGGGGGGGCCGCGGAGACCCAGTACTTC.

This clonotype was counted ten times or more. The chain recombines TRBV6-2 or TRBV6-3 with TRBJ2-1; D is unresolved. The germline gives CDR1 MNHEY, CDR2 SVGEGT. The CDR3 is made up of 14 amino acids. V lost 1 base and J lost 0, with 4 bases in between. The CDR3 coding sequence is TGTGCCAGCAGTTACTTGTACTCCTACAATGAGCAGTTCTTC. Its translation: CASSYLYSYNEQFF.

The sample holds many counts of this clonotype. This chain joins TRBV18 and TRBJ1-1; 7 nucleotides match TRBD1. The V and J ends lost 3 bases and 3 bases, in that order; junction bases with no gene match: 4. The CDR3 contains 14 residues. In germline, CDR1 is KGHSH, CDR2 LQKENI. The CDR3 is CASSPGTDHTEAFF. CDR3 in DNA: TGTGCCAGCTCACCGGGGACAGACCACACTGAAGCTTTCTTT. Looking up the rest from reference TRBV18 and TRBJ1-1 gives the full variable domain: NAGVMQNPRHLVRRRGQEARLRCSPMKGHSHVYWYRQLPEEGLKFMVYLQKENIIDESGMPKERFSAEFPKEGPSILRIQQVVRGDSAAYFCASSPGTDHTEAFFGQGTRLTVV.

The chain recombines TRBV7-9 with TRBJ1-1, with D unclear. Germline values: CDR1 SEHNR, CDR2 FQNEAQ (reference sequence). CDR3 size: 15 residues. V shed 4 bases and J shed 1 base, with 13 bases lying between them. The CDR3 here is CASSSRVGPNTEAFF. In DNA form, the CDR3 reads TGTGCCAGCAGCTCCCGAGTAGGGCCGAACACTGAAGCTTTCTTT.

This clonotype was observed a handful of times. V gene TRBV6-2 or TRBV6-3 combines with J gene TRBJ1-5, with D possibly being TRBD1 (6 bases). In germline, CDR1 is MNHEY, CDR2 SVGEGT. Trimming took 7 bases from V and 0 from J, leaving 10 bases between them. This CDR3 has 14 amino acids. The CDR3 loop is CASNPTGSNQPQHF. The CDR3 DNA follows: TGTGCCAGCAACCCGACAGGTAGCAATCAGCCCCAGCATTTT.

This clonotype was detected ten times or more. This chain links TRBV3-1 with TRBJ1-1; D is unclear. The V gene lost 2 bases and the J gene lost 0 bases, with 7 bases spanning the gap. The CDR3 contains 14 residues. The V gene's germline CDR1 is LGHDT and CDR2 YNNKEL (reference sequence). The CDR3 bases are TGTGCCAGCAGCCAAAAGATGATGAACACTGAAGCTTTCTTT. Translating it yields CASSQKMMNTEAFF.

This clonotype was recorded many times. The CDR3 DNA follows: TGTGCCAGCAGTCAGACCCCCGGACGGGAGGGGTCGGAGACCCAGTACTTC. Protein: CASSQTPGREGSETQYF. The chain employs TRBV12-3 or TRBV12-4 and TRBJ2-5, with TRBD2 matching 8 bases. This CDR3 region has 17 residues. V gave up 5 bases and J gave up 5 bases; unmatched junction bases: 16.

The table lists this clonotype with many counts. DNA for the CDR3: TGTGCCAGCCAACAGGGAAGCTATAATTCACCCCTCCACTTT. It yields the protein CASQQGSYNSPLHF. This chain connects TRBV2 to TRBJ1-6, with D perhaps TRBD1 (6 bases). The CDR3 runs to 14 residues. Trimming stripped 8 bases from V and 3 bases from J, with 11 bases between. Per the germline V gene, CDR1 is SNHLY and CDR2 is FYNNEI.

This clonotype has ten or more counts. The chain employs TRBV13 and TRBJ2-5; D ambiguous. V was trimmed by 2 bases and J by 4 bases, leaving 17 bases between them. The CDR3 sequence is 16 residues long. CDR1 is PRHDT and CDR2 is FYEKMQ in the germline V gene (reference sequence). The CDR3 sequence: CASSLRTAAVGETQYF. The DNA for the CDR3 is TGTGCCAGCAGCTTAAGGACCGCGGCGGTGGGAGAGACCCAGTACTTC.

The table lists this clonotype with many counts. The chain links TRBV29-1 to TRBJ1-3, with 7 bases that match TRBD1. V lost 4 bases, J lost 2 bases, and 2 bases stayed unmatched. CDR3 size: 13 residues. In germline, CDR1 is SQVTM, CDR2 ANQGSEA. CDR3 bases: TGCAGCGTTGCCAGGGGGACTGGAAACACCATATATTTT. Translated: CSVARGTGNTIYF. Full variable domain (remainder filled in from reference TRBV29-1 and TRBJ1-3): SAVISQKPSRDICQRGTSLTIQCQVDSQVTMMFWYRQQPGQSLTLIATANQGSEATYESGFVIDKFPISRPNLTFSTLTVSNMSPEDSSIYLCSVARGTGNTIYFGEGSWLTVV.

This rearrangement joins TRBV20-1 to TRBJ2-1; D call uncertain. Deletions cut 6 bases from V and 7 bases from J, with 13 bases between. The CDR3 length is 12 residues. Germline V gene lookup returns CDR1 DFQATT and CDR2 SNEGSKA (reference sequence). The CDR3 DNA reads as TGCAGTGCCCCCAGCATCCTGAATGAGCAGTTCTTC. Protein: CSAPSILNEQFF.

This clonotype showed up many times. The rearrangement links TRBV29-1 to TRBJ2-7, with 9 bases lining up with TRBD1. Germline V lookup: CDR1 SQVTM, CDR2 ANQGSEA. V shed 7 bases and J 7 bases; nucleotides not matched to a gene: 8. The CDR3 loop spans 12 amino acids. CDR3 in DNA: TGCAGCGGGGGGACAGGGCCGTTAGAGCAGTACTTC. Its translation is CSGGTGPLEQYF.

This clonotype came up many times. The CDR3 protein is CASRTTGGVLRGYTF. CDR3 in DNA: TGTGCCAGCAGAACGACAGGAGGTGTGCTCCGGGGCTACACCTTC. This chain uses TRBV5-5 with TRBJ1-2; a possible D gene is TRBD1 (6 bases). CDR1 SGHKS and CDR2 YYEKEE come from the germline V gene (reference sequence). The V end was cut by 5 bases, the J end by 8 bases, with 22 bases between. This CDR3 spans 15 amino acids.